A selection of T cell receptor beta chains follows, all from one sample in a study of T-cell memory formation after mild COVID-19. TCRdb ran MiXCR on the 5' RACE reads and lists one entry per CDR3 protein. The sample shows 350,000 to 400,000 distinct CDR3 sequences, about 21% of them seen only once. What was sequenced was PBMCs or a T cell subset sorted from them (not recorded which). The receptors stem from an adult woman who had mild COVID-19 (a few samples of this study predate the infection). Cell type and time point are not known. The CDR3 runs from the conserved cysteine through the conserved F or W. D genes are given only for firm matches. Clone size is not always given. Where it is, it says once, few, many or a class for expanded clones.

>once|TRBV7-2|.|TRBJ2-6
TGTGCCAGCAGCTTAGAAAGGGGCTCTGGGGCCAACGTCCTGACTTTC
CASSLERGSGANVLTF
>few|TRBV7-2|TRBD2|TRBJ2-3
TGTGCCAGCAGCCCTGAGCGGCGGGAGGCAGATACGCAGTATTTT
CASSPERREADTQYF
>few|TRBV7-9|.|TRBJ1-5
TGTGCCAGCAGCTTAGAGGGGGGGAAAGGGAATCAGCCCCAGCATTTT
CASSLEGGKGNQPQHF
>few|TRBV24-1|.|TRBJ2-4
TGTGCCACCAGTGCGGCAGGGGAAAACATTCAGTACTTC
CATSAAGENIQYF
>.|TRBV5-1|.|TRBJ1-1
TGCGCCAGCAGGAGGGACACTTTGAACACTGAAGCTTTCTTT
CASRRDTLNTEAFF
>.|TRBV9|.|TRBJ2-1
TGTGCCAGCAGCCTCTCAAGGGCCGACAATGAGCAGTTCTTC
CASSLSRADNEQFF
>many|TRBV7-2|.|TRBJ2-6
TGTGCCAGCAGCTTATCAGTCTCTGGGGCCAACGTCCTGACTTTC
CASSLSVSGANVLTF
>.|TRBV7-9|.|TRBJ1-1
TGTGCCAGCAGCTTAGGTCCAGGGCGGACTGAAGCTTTCTTT
CASSLGPGRTEAFF
>.|TRBV3-1|.|TRBJ1-5
TGTGCCAGCAGCTACCGCTCGGACATCCCACATCAGCCCCAGCATTTT
CASSYRSDIPHQPQHF
>.|TRBV29-1|.|TRBJ2-3
TGCAGCGTTTTTTCGCGGGTCACAGATACGCAGTATTTT
CSVFSRVTDTQYF
>few|TRBV12-3/TRBV12-4|TRBD1|TRBJ2-6
TGTGCCAGCAGCCGTACAGGGGGCGCTGGGGCCAACGTCCTGACTTTC
CASSRTGGAGANVLTF
>few|TRBV12-3/TRBV12-4|.|TRBJ2-3
TGTGCCAGCAGTCTCGACCCATCTGGGGCGCAGTATTTT
CASSLDPSGAQYF
>.|TRBV3-1|.|TRBJ2-7
TGTGCCAGCAATTCGCGAGGGCGGATCTACGAGCAGTACTTC
CASNSRGRIYEQYF
>.|TRBV12-3/TRBV12-4|TRBD1|TRBJ2-1
TGTGCCAGCAGTCGACAGGGCAGCTACAATGAGCAGTTCTTC
CASSRQGSYNEQFF
>few|TRBV5-5|TRBD2|TRBJ2-5
TGTGCCAGCAGCTTGTGGGGGGGGACAGAGACCCAGTACTTC
CASSLWGGTETQYF
>few|TRBV6-5|TRBD2|TRBJ2-7
TGTGCCAGCAGTCACCCCGGGACTAGCGGCTCCTACGAGCAGTACTTC
CASSHPGTSGSYEQYF
>few|TRBV11-2|TRBD1|TRBJ2-1
TGTGCCAGCAGCTTAGCAGAGATTCCTTATGGGACAGAGATCTTC
CASSLAEIPYGTEIF
>.|TRBV9|.|TRBJ1-5
TGTGCCAGCAGCCCAGACGGCCAGCGCAATCAGCCCCAGCATTTT
CASSPDGQRNQPQHF
>.|TRBV13|.|TRBJ2-1
TGTGCCAGCAGCTTTCGGGCCGACAATGAGCAGTTCTTC
CASSFRADNEQFF
>few|TRBV11-2|.|TRBJ1-2
TGTGCCAGCAGCTTACTAGGAATTGATGGCTACACCTTC
CASSLLGIDGYTF
>.|TRBV7-2|.|TRBJ1-1
TGTGCCAGCAGCCGTTCCGTTATGAACACTGAAGCTTTCTTT
CASSRSVMNTEAFF
>few|TRBV12-5|TRBD1|TRBJ2-1
TGTGCTAGTGGCTCCCCCGGGACAGGGGGGGATGAGCAGTTCTTC
CASGSPGTGGDEQFF
>.|TRBV15|.|TRBJ2-5
TGTGCCACCAGCAGAGAGAGGGACTGGGACATTACCTCTAGAGAGACCCAGTACTTC
CATSRERDWDITSRETQYF
>.|TRBV7-2|.|TRBJ1-6
TGTGCCAGCAGCTTCTTCCTCAGTAGCTCCTATAATTCACCCCTCCACTTT
CASSFFLSSSYNSPLHF
>few|TRBV20-1|TRBD2|TRBJ2-7
TGCAGTGCTAGATCACTAGCGGGAGGGCTACGGGGCCTCGAGCAGTACTTC
CSARSLAGGLRGLEQYF
>.|TRBV30|.|TRBJ1-2
TGTGCCTGCCTGGTGCCCTATGGCTACACCTTC
CACLVPYGYTF
>.|TRBV6-5|TRBD1|TRBJ1-5
TGTGCCAGCCGGAAAACGGGACAGGACTATCAGCCCCAGCATTTT
CASRKTGQDYQPQHF